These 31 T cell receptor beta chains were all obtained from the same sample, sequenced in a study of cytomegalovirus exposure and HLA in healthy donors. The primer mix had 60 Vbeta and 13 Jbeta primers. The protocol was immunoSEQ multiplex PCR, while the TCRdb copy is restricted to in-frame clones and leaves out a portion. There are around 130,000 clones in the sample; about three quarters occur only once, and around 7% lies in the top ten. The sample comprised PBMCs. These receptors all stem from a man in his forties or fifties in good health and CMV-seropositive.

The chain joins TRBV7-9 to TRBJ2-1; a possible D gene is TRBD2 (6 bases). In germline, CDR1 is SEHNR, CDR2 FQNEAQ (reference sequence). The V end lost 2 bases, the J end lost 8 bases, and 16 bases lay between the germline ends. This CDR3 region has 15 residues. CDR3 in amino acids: CASSLSSGLWDEQFF. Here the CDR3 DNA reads TGTGCCAGCAGCTTAAGTAGCGGTCTTTGGGATGAGCAGTTCTTC.

This chain's CDR3 is CASSPQRGSTDTQYF. The CDR3 region has the DNA TGTGCCAGCTCACCCCAGCGGGGGAGCACAGATACGCAGTATTTT. V and J are TRBV18 and TRBJ2-3; 8 bases are shared with TRBD2. This CDR3 comprises 15 residues. The V gene's germline CDR1 is KGHSH and CDR2 LQKENI. With V trimmed by 3 bases and J by 0 bases, 2 bases remained unmatched.

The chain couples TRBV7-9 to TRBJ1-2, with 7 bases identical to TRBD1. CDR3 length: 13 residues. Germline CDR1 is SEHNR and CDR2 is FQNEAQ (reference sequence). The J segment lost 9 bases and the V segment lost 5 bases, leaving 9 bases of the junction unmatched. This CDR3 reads CASSPKRDSSYTF. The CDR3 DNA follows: TGTGCCAGCAGCCCAAAACGGGACAGCAGCTACACCTTC.

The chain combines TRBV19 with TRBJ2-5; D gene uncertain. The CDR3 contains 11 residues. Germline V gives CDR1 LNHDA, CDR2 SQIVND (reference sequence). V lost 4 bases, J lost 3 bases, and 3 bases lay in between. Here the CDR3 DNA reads TGTGCCAGTAGTACTAAAGAGACCCAGTACTTC. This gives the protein CASSTKETQYF.

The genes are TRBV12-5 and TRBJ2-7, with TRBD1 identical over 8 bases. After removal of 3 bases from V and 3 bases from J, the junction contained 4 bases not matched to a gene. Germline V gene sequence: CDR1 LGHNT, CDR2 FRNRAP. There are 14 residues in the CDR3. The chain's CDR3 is CASGLPTGGYEQYF. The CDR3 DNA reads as TGTGCTAGTGGTTTACCTACAGGGGGCTACGAGCAGTACTTC.

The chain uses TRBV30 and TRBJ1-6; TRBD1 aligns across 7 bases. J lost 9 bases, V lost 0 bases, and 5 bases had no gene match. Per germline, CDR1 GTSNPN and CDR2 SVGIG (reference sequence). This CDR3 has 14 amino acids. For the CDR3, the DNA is TGTGCCTGGAGTGTCGGGACAGATTTTTCACCCCTCCACTTT. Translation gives CAWSVGTDFSPLHF.

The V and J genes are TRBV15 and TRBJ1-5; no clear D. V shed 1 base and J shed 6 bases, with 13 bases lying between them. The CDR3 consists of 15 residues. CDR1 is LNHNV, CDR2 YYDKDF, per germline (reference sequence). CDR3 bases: TGTGCCACCAGCAGAGGAGGCTCGGTCGGTCAGCCCCAGCATTTT. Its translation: CATSRGGSVGQPQHF.

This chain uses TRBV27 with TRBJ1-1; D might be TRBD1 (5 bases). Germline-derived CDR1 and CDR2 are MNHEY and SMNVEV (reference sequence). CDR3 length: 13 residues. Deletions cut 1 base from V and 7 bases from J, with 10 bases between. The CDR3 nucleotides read TGTGCCAGCAGTTTATTTTCGGGGGTTGAAGCTTTCTTT. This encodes CASSLFSGVEAFF.

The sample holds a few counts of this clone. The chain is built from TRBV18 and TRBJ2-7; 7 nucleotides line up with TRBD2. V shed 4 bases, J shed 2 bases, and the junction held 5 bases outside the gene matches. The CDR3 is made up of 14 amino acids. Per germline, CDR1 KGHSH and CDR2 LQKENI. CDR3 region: CASSRGGGPYEQYF. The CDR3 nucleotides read TGTGCCAGCTCACGTGGGGGGGGACCCTACGAGCAGTACTTC.

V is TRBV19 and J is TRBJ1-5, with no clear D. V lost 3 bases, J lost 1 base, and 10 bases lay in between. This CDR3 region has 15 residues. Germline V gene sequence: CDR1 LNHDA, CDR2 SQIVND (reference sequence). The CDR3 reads CASSMEGLSNQPQHF. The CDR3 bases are TGTGCCAGTAGTATGGAGGGTTTGAGCAATCAGCCCCAGCATTTT.

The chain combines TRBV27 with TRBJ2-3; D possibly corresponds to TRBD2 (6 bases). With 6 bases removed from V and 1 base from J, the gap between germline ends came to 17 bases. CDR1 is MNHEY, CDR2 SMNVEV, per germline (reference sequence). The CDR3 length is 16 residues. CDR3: CASSETAPSGTDTQYF. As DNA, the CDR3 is TGTGCCAGCAGCGAGACGGCCCCTAGCGGCACAGATACGCAGTATTTT.

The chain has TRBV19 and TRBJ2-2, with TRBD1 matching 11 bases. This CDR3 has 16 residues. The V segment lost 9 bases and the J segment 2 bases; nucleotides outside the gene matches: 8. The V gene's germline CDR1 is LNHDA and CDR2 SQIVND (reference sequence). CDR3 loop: CASGRGQGANTGELFF. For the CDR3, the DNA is TGTGCCAGCGGACGCGGACAGGGGGCCAACACCGGGGAGCTGTTTTTT.

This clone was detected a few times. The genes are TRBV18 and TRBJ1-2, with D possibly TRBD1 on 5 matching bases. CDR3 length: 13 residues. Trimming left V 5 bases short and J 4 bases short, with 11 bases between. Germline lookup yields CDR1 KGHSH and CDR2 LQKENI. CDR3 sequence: CASSSAGIYGYTF. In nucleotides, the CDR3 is TGTGCCAGCTCATCAGCAGGGATCTATGGCTACACCTTC.

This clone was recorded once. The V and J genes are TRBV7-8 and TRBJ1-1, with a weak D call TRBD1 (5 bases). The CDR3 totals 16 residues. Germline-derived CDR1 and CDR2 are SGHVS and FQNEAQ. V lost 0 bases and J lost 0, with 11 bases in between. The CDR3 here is CASSLAWSGMNTEAFF. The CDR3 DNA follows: TGTGCCAGCAGCTTAGCTTGGTCAGGGATGAACACTGAAGCTTTCTTT.

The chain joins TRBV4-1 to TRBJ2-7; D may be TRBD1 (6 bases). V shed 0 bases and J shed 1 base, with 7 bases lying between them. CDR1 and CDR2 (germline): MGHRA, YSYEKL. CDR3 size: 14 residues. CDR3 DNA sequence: TGCGCCAGCAGCCAAGAGGACAGATCCTACGAGCAGTACTTC. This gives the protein CASSQEDRSYEQYF.

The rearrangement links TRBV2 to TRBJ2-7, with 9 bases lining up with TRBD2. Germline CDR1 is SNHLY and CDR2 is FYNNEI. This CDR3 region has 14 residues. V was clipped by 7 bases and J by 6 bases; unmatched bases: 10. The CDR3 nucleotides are TGTGCCAGCACGTATGGCGGGGGGGCTTTCGAGCAGTACTTC. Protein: CASTYGGGAFEQYF.

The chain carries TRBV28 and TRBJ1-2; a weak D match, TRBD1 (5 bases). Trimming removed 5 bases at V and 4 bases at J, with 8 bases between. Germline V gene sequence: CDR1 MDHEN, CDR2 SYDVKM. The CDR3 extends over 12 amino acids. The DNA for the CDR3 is TGTGCCAGCAGTGACAGAAGCTATGGCTACACCTTC. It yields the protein CASSDRSYGYTF.

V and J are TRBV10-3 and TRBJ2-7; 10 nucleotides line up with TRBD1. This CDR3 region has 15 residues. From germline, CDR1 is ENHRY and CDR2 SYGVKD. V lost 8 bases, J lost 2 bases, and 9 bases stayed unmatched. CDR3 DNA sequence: TGTGCCATCCGAGGGGGCGGGACAGGGGCCTACGAGCAGTACTTC. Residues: CAIRGGGTGAYEQYF.

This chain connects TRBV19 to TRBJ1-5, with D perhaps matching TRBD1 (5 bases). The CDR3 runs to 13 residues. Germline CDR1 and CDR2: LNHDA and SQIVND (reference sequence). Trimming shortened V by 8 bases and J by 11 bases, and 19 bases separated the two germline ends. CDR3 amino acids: CASQQDGLMAQHF. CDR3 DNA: TGTGCCAGTCAACAGGATGGTCTTATGGCCCAGCATTTT.

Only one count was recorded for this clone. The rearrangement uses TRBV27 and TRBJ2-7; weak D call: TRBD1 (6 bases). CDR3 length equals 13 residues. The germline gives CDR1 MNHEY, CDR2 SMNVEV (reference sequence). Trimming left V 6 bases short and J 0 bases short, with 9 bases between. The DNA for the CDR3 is TGTGCCAGCAGACAGGGATCCTCCTACGAGCAGTACTTC. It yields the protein CASRQGSSYEQYF.

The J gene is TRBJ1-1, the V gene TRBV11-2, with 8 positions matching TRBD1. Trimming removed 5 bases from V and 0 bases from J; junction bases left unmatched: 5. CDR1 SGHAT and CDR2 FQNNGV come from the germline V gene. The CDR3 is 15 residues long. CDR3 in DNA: TGTGCCAGCAGCCCGACGACAGGGGTGAACACTGAAGCTTTCTTT. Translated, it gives CASSPTTGVNTEAFF.

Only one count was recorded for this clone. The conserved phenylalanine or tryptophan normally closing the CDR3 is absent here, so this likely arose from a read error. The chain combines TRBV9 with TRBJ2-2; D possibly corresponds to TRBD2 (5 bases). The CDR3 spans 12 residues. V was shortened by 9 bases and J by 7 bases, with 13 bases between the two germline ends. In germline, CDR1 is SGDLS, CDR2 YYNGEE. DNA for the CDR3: TGTGCCACAGATGGCCGGGGCGGGGAGCTGTTTGTT. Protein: CATDGRGGELFV.

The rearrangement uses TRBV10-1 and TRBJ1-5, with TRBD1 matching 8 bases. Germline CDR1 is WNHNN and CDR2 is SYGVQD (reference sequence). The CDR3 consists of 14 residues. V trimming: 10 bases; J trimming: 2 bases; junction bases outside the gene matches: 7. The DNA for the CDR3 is TGCGCCACTTCGACAGGGGTAGGCAATCAGCCCCAGCATTTT. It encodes CATSTGVGNQPQHF.

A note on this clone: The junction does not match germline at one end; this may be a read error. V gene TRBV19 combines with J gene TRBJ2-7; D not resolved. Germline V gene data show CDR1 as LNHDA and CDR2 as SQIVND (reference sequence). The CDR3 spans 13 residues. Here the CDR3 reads CASSSDISYGQYF. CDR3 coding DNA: TGTGCCAGTAGTTCCGACATCTCCTACGGGCAGTACTTC.

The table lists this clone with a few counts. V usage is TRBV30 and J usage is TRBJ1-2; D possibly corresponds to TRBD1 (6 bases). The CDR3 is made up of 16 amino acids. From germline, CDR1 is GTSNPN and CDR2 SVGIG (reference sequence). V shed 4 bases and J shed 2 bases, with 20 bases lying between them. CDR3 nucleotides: TGTGCCTGGATCCCGAGGTGGGGACAAGGAAACTATGGCTACACCTTC. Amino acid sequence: CAWIPRWGQGNYGYTF.

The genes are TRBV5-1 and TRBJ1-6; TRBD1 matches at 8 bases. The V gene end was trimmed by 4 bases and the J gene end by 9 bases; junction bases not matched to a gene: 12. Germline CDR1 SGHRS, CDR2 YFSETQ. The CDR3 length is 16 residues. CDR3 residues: CASSLDRQGAGSPLHF. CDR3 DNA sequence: TGCGCCAGCAGCCTCGACCGCCAGGGGGCCGGTTCACCCCTCCACTTT.

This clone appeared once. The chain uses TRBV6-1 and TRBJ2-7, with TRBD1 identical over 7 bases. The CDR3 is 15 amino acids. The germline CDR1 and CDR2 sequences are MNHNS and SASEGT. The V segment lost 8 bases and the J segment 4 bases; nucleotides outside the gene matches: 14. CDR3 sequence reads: CASPERTGLRYEQYF. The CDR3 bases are TGTGCCAGCCCGGAGCGGACAGGTCTTAGATACGAGCAGTACTTC.

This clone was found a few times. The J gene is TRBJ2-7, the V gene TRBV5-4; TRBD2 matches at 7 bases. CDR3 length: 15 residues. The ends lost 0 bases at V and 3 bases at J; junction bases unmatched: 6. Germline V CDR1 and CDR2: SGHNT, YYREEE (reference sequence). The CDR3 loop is CASSLEAGRGYEQYF. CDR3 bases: TGTGCCAGCAGCTTGGAAGCGGGGAGGGGCTACGAGCAGTACTTC.

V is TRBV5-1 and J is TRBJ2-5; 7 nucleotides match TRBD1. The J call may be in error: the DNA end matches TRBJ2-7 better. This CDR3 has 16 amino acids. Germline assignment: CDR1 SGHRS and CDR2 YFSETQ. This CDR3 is CASSSSTGTASYEQYF. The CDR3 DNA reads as TGCGCCAGCAGCTCGAGTACCGGGACAGCTTCCTACGAGCAGTACTTC.

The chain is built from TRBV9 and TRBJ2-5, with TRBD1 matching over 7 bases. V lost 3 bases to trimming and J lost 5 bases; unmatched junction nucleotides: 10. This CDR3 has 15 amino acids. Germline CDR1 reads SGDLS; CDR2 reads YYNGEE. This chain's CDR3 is CASSEWQGVRETQYF. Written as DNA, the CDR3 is TGTGCCAGCAGCGAGTGGCAGGGGGTCCGGGAGACCCAGTACTTC.

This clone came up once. This chain's CDR3 is CATTYVGGYNEQFF. CDR3 coding DNA: TGTGCCACCACATATGTCGGGGGCTACAATGAGCAGTTCTTC. The chain has TRBV15 and TRBJ2-1; D is perhaps TRBD2 (6 bases). Germline CDR1 is LNHNV and CDR2 is YYDKDF (reference sequence). V was clipped by 7 bases and J by 3 bases, with 13 bases between them. The CDR3 consists of 14 residues.